This TCR beta chain came from a study of blood T cell repertoires in COVID-19. Data came from immunoSEQ multiplex PCR; TCRdb stores just in-frame clones and leaves some out. This sample has approximately 220,000 clones, with 80% to 90% found just once. Germline CDR1 and CDR2: MNHEY and SMNVEV (reference sequence). The ends lost 5 bases at V and 0 bases at J; junction bases unmatched: 4. The CDR3 is 15 amino acids. The V gene is TRBV27, the J gene TRBJ2-1, with 7 bases fitting TRBD2. The TCR originated in a woman of 80 years or more with acute or convalescent COVID-19. Sequencing was done on a sample of peripheral blood. CDR3 DNA: TGTGCCAGCAGTCCGGGACTAAGCTCCTACAATGAGCAGTTCTTC. Amino acids: CASSPGLSSYNEQFF.